Below, one T cell receptor (beta chain) is given with its context. Its matching antigen is unknown. The data were taken from a study of radiotherapy plus CTLA-4 blockade in lung cancer. Study-wide findings and caveats: After treatment with radiotherapy plus ipilimumab, TCR clones that came from the tumor expanded in blood. Early blood T cell clone dynamics, with interferon-beta, were reported to best predict response.

Sequencing used immunoSEQ multiplex PCR; TCRdb keeps in-frame clones, though not all of them. The table shows around 59,000 clones, with around 80% occurring only once. Trimming removed 9 bases from V and 0 bases from J; junction bases left unmatched: 5. Germline V gives CDR1 SGHRS, CDR2 YFSETQ. This CDR3 contains 16 residues. The sequence derives from a human donor with non-small cell lung cancer who had a partial response to radiotherapy plus ipilimumab. The chain is built from TRBV5-1 and TRBJ2-2; 13 nucleotides align to TRBD2. The sequenced sample was peripheral blood, obtained from a patient treated with radiotherapy plus ipilimumab. This CDR3 reads CATGTSGATNTGELFF. CDR3 DNA sequence: TGCGCCACCGGGACTAGCGGGGCCACGAACACCGGGGAGCTGTTTTTT.